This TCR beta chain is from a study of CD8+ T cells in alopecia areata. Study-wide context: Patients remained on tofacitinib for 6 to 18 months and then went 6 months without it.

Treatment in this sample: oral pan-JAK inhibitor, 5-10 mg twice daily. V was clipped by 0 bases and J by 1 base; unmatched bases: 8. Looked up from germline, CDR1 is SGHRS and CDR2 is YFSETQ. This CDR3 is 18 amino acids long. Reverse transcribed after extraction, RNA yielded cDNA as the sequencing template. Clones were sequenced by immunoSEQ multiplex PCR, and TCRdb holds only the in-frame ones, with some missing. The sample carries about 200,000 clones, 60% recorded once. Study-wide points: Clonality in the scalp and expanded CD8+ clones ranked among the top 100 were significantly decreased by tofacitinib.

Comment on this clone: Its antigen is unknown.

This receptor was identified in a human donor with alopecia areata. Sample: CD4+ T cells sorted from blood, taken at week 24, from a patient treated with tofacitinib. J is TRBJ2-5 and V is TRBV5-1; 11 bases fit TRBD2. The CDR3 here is CASSLAPSGGNIQETQYF. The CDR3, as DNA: TGCGCCAGCAGCTTGGCGCCTAGCGGGGGGAACATCCAAGAGACCCAGTACTTC. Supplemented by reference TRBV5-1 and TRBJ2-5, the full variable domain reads KAGVTQTPRYLIKTRGQQVTLSCSPISGHRSVSWYQQTPGQGLQFLFEYFSETQRNKGNFPGRFSGRQFSNSRSEMNVSTLELGDSALYLCASSLAPSGGNIQETQYFGPGTRLLVL.